One sample yielded the 12 T cell receptor beta chains listed below, sequenced in a study of control samples from healthy donors and cancer patients. Repertoires were generated with immunoSEQ multiplex PCR, while TCRdb's copy carries only in-frame clones and drops some. The sample lists tens of thousands of clones; just over 90% were seen once. Material: blood. The source is a woman aged 25 to 45 in good health.

The chain has TRBV7-2 and TRBJ2-1, with D perhaps matching TRBD1 (6 bases). V gave up 6 bases and J gave up 3 bases, with 15 bases separating them. In germline, CDR1 is SGHTA, CDR2 FQGNSA. CDR3 length: 15 amino acids. CDR3 sequence (DNA): TGTGCCAGCAGTGAGAATGGACAGCTCTACAATGAGCAGTTCTTC. Protein: CASSENGQLYNEQFF. Complete variable domain (other parts from reference TRBV7-2 and TRBJ2-1): GAGVSQSPSNKVTEKGKDVELRCDPISGHTALYWYRQSLGQGLEFLIYFQGNSAPDKSGLPSDRFSAERTGGSVSTLTIQRTQQEDSAVYLCASSENGQLYNEQFFGPGTRLTVL.

The chain uses TRBV5-1 and TRBJ2-2; TRBD1 matches at 12 bases. This CDR3 contains 17 residues. V was pared by 4 bases and J by 4 bases, with 8 bases of the junction left unmatched. Looked up from germline, CDR1 is SGHRS and CDR2 is YFSETQ. CDR3 nucleotides: TGCGCCAGCAGCCCTGGGACAGGGGGCTTTCGCACCGGGGAGCTGTTTTTT. Its protein is CASSPGTGGFRTGELFF. Full variable domain (rest looked up from reference TRBV5-1 and TRBJ2-2): KAGVTQTPRYLIKTRGQQVTLSCSPISGHRSVSWYQQTPGQGLQFLFEYFSETQRNKGNFPGRFSGRQFSNSRSEMNVSTLELGDSALYLCASSPGTGGFRTGELFFGEGSRLTVL.

This chain links TRBV5-6 with TRBJ2-7; 9 bases align to TRBD2. The CDR3 is made up of 16 amino acids. The ends lost 4 bases at V and 0 bases at J; junction bases unmatched: 8. Germline CDR1 and CDR2: SGHDT and YYEEEE. CDR3 amino acids: CASSPISGSGSYEQYF. In DNA form, the CDR3 reads TGTGCCAGCAGCCCGATTAGCGGGAGTGGCTCCTACGAGCAGTACTTC.

The chain is built from TRBV4-2 and TRBJ1-2; unclear D gene. V was clipped by 0 bases and J by 4 bases, with 12 bases between them. Germline assignment: CDR1 LGHNA and CDR2 YNFKEQ. The CDR3 has 15 residues. CDR3 coding DNA: TGTGCCAGCAGCCAAGAGGCATCCCCTAGCTATGGCTACACCTTC. This sequence encodes CASSQEASPSYGYTF.

The chain uses TRBV2 and TRBJ2-1, with 7 bases lining up with TRBD2. The germline gives CDR1 SNHLY, CDR2 FYNNEI. The V and J ends lost 3 bases and 4 bases, in that order; junction bases with no gene match: 3. This CDR3 spans 14 amino acids. The CDR3 reads CASSEWGGYNEQFF. CDR3 coding DNA: TGTGCCAGCAGTGAGTGGGGGGGGTACAATGAGCAGTTCTTC. The variable domain in full, with the rest retrieved from reference TRBV2 and TRBJ2-1, is EPEVTQTPSHQVTQMGQEVILRCVPISNHLYFYWYRQILGQKVEFLVSFYNNEISEKSEIFDDQFSVERPDGSNFTLKIRSTKLEDSAMYFCASSEWGGYNEQFFGPGTRLTVL.

This clone was counted a single time. The V gene is TRBV2, the J gene TRBJ1-4, with 8 bases fitting TRBD1. V shed 8 bases, J shed 4 bases, and the junction held 3 bases outside the gene matches. CDR1 and CDR2 from the germline V gene are SNHLY and FYNNEI. CDR3 size: 13 residues. Here the CDR3 DNA reads TGTGCCAGCCAGGACAGGGTTAATGAAAAACTGTTTTTT. Translated: CASQDRVNEKLFF. The full variable domain, rest sourced from reference TRBV2 and TRBJ1-4, is EPEVTQTPSHQVTQMGQEVILRCVPISNHLYFYWYRQILGQKVEFLVSFYNNEISEKSEIFDDQFSVERPDGSNFTLKIRSTKLEDSAMYFCASQDRVNEKLFFGSGTQLSVL.

This chain connects TRBV5-8 to TRBJ2-1; 8 bases map to TRBD2. Germline CDR1 SGHTS, CDR2 YDEGEE. This CDR3 has 15 amino acids. Trimming took 0 bases from V and 6 from J; bases not matched to a gene: 5. The CDR3 bases are TGTGCCAGCAGCTTGGCAGGCCTAGCGGGCAATGAGCAGTTCTTC. It encodes CASSLAGLAGNEQFF.

This clone was seen just once. The chain links TRBV14 to TRBJ1-6, with no clear D. Trimming took 0 bases from V and 7 from J, leaving 7 bases between them. The germline gives CDR1 SGHDN, CDR2 FVKESK. This CDR3 spans 14 amino acids. The CDR3 is CASSQEVSNSPLHF. CDR3 nucleotide sequence: TGTGCCAGCAGCCAAGAGGTCAGCAATTCACCCCTCCACTTT.

This sequence joins TRBV3-1 (or the pseudogene TRBV3-2) and TRBJ2-1, with 9 bases matching TRBD2. The CDR3 runs 16 residues. The J segment lost 6 bases and the V segment lost 0 bases, leaving 6 bases of the junction unmatched. Germline V gives CDR1 LGHDT, CDR2 YNNKEL (reference sequence). The DNA of the CDR3 is TGTGCCAGCAGCCAAGATATGGGCGGGGGGGCCAATGAGCAGTTCTTC. Protein sequence: CASSQDMGGGANEQFF.

CDR3 loop: CASSFKTVTTEAFF. The CDR3 nucleotides read TGTGCCAGCAGCTTCAAGACAGTAACGACTGAAGCTTTCTTT. This sequence joins TRBV7-9 and TRBJ1-1; a possible D gene is TRBD1 (5 bases). This CDR3 spans 14 amino acids. CDR1 and CDR2 (germline): SEHNR, FQNEAQ (reference sequence). Deletions cut 3 bases from V and 5 bases from J, with 13 bases between.

V is TRBV6-5 and J is TRBJ1-1; no definite D call. Trimming stripped 5 bases from V and 4 bases from J, with 14 bases between. The V gene's germline CDR1 is MNHEY and CDR2 SVGAGI. The CDR3 runs 14 residues. CDR3 sequence reads: CASSPRDGFTEAFF. The CDR3 coding sequence is TGTGCCAGCAGTCCACGTGATGGGTTCACTGAAGCTTTCTTT.

The rearrangement uses TRBV3-1 (or the pseudogene TRBV3-2) and TRBJ2-2; no clear D gene. Germline V gene data show CDR1 as LGHDT and CDR2 as YNNKEL (reference sequence). The CDR3 contains 14 residues. Trimming stripped 4 bases from V and 3 bases from J, with 9 bases between. CDR3 sequence reads: CASSRVVDTGELFF. CDR3 nucleotides: TGTGCCAGCAGCCGGGTTGTGGACACCGGGGAGCTGTTTTTT.